One T cell receptor (beta chain) is described in this entry. TCRdb's table, derived via immunoSEQ multiplex PCR, lists solely in-frame clones and lacks some. In the table there are roughly 25,000 clones, 82% of which are singletons. The sample's time point: peripheral blood 6 weeks after treatment start. This sample was included in a study of PD-L1 blockade in urothelial cancer. Study in general: Blood analysis took place 3 weeks (second dose) and 6 weeks after treatment start. There were a median of approximately 150,000 T cells in blood samples.

The sequencing here drew on PBMCs, taken around atezolizumab (anti-PD-L1) treatment. The source of this sequence is a man aged 65-85 years with urothelial cancer.

The CDR3 spells CASSIGIPSGGYTF. The CDR3 bases are TGTGCCAGTAGTATTGGGATACCTTCGGGAGGCTACACCTTC. J is TRBJ1-2 and V is TRBV19; D gene uncertain. CDR3 size: 14 residues. V shed 3 bases and J shed 8 bases, with 16 bases lying between them. CDR1 and CDR2 (germline): LNHDA, SQIVND (reference sequence).